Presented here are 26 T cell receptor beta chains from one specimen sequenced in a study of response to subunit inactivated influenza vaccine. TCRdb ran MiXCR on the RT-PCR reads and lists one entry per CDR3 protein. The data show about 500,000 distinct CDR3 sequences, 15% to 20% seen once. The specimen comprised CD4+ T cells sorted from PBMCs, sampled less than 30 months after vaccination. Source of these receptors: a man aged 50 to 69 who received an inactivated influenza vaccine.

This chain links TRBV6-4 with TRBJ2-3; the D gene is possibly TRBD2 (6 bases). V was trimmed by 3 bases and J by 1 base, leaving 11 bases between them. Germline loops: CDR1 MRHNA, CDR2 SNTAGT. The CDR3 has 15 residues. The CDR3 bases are TGTGCCAGCAGTGAATACGGGAGAGGCACAGATACGCAGTATTTT. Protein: CASSEYGRGTDTQYF.

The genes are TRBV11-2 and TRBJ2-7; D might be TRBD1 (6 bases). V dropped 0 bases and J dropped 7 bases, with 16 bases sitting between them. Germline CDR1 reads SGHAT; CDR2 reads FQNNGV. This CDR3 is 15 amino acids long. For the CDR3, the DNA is TGTGCCAGCAGCTTAGATCGAGACAGGCGGTGGGAGCAGTACTTC. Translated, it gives CASSLDRDRRWEQYF.

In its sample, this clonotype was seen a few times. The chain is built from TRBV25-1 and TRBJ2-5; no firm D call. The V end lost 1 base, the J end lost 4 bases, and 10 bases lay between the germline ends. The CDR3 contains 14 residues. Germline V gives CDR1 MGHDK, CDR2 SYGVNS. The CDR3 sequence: CASSELDRAETQYF. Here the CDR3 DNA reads TGTGCCAGCAGTGAATTAGATAGGGCAGAGACCCAGTACTTC.

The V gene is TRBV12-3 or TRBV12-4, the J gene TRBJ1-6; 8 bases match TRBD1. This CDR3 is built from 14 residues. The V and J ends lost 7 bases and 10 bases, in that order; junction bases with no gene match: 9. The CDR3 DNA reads TGTGCCAGCACCCCCGGACAGGGTCAGTCACCCCTCCACTTT. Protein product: CASTPGQGQSPLHF.

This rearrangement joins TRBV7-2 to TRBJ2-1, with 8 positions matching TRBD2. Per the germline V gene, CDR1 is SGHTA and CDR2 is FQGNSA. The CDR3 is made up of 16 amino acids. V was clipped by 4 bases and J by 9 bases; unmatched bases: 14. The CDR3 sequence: CASSSGVGGGFGEQFF. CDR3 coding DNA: TGTGCCAGCAGCTCCGGTGTGGGCGGGGGGTTCGGTGAGCAGTTCTTC.

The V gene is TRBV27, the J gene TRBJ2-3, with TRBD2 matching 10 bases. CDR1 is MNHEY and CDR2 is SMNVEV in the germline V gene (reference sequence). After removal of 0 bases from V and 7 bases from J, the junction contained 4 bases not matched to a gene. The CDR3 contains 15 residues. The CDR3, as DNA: TGTGCCAGCAGTTTATCCGCTAGCGGGAGCAATACGCAGTATTTT. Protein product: CASSLSASGSNTQYF.

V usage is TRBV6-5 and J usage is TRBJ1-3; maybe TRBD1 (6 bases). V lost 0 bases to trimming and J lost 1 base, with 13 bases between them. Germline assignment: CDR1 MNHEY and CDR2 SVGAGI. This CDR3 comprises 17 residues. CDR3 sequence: CASSYSSGAFSGNTIYF. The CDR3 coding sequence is TGTGCCAGCAGTTACTCGTCGGGGGCGTTTTCTGGAAACACCATATATTTT.

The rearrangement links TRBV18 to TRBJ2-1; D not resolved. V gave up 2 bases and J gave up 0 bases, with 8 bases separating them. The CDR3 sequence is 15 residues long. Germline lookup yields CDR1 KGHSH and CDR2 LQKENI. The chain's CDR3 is CASSPGLSSYNEQFF. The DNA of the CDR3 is TGTGCCAGCTCACCAGGGTTAAGCTCCTACAATGAGCAGTTCTTC.

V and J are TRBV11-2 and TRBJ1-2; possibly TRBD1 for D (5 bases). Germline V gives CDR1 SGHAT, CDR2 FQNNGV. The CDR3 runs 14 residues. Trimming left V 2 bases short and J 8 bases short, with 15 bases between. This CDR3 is CASSLIPGIGGYTF. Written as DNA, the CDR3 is TGTGCCAGCAGCTTAATACCAGGGATCGGCGGCTACACCTTC.

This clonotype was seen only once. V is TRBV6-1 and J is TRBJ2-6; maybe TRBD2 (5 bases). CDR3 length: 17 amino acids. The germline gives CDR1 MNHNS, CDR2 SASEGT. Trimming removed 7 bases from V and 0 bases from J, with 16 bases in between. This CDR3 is CASKPDGMPSGANVLTF. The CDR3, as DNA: TGTGCCAGCAAACCAGACGGGATGCCCTCTGGGGCCAACGTCCTGACTTTC.

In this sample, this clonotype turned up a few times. Written as DNA, the CDR3 is TGTGCCAGCAGCTTAAACCGGCGGAGTAACTATGGCTACACCTTC. Amino acids: CASSLNRRSNYGYTF. The genes are TRBV7-9 and TRBJ1-2; D is undetermined. The CDR3 extends over 15 amino acids. The germline gives CDR1 SEHNR, CDR2 FQNEAQ (reference sequence). The V end was cut by 2 bases, the J end by 1 base, with 11 bases between.

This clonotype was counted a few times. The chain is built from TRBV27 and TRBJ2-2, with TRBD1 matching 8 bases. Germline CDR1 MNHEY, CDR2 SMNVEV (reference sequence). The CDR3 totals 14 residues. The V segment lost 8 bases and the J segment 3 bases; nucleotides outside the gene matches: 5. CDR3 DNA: TGTGCCAGCCGGACAGGGTGGGACACCGGGGAGCTGTTTTTT. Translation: CASRTGWDTGELFF.

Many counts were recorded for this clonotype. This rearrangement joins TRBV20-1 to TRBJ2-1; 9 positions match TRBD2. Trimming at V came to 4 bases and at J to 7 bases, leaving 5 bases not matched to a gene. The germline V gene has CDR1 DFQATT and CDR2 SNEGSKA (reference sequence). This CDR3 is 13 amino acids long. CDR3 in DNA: TGCAGTGCTACTCCGGGACTAGCAAATGAGCAGTTCTTC. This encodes CSATPGLANEQFF.

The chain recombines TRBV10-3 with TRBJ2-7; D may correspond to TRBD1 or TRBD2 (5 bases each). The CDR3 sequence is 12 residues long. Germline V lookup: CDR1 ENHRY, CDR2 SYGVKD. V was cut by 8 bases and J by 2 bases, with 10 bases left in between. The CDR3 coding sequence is TGTGCCATCGGGACGGAGCCCTACGAGCAGTACTTC. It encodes CAIGTEPYEQYF.

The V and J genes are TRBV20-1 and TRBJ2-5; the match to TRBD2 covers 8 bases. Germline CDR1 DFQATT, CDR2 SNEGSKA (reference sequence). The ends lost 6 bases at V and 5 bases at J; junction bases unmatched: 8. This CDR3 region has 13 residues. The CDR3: CSANPGLGETQYF. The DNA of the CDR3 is TGCAGTGCAAATCCGGGACTAGGGGAGACCCAGTACTTC.

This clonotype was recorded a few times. CDR3 coding DNA: TGCAGCGTTGGCGACAGGGGTTCGTTCTACGAGCAGTACTTC. Its translation is CSVGDRGSFYEQYF. The chain uses TRBV29-1 and TRBJ2-7; TRBD1 aligns across 8 bases. Germline lookup yields CDR1 SQVTM and CDR2 ANQGSEA. The ends lost 4 bases at V and 3 bases at J; junction bases unmatched: 8. CDR3 length: 14 amino acids.

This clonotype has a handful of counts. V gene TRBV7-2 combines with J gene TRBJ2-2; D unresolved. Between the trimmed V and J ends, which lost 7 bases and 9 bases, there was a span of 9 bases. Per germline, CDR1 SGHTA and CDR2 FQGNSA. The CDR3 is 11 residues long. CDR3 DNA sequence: TGTGCCAGCACCGCCGTCCGGGAGCTGTTTTTT. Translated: CASTAVRELFF.

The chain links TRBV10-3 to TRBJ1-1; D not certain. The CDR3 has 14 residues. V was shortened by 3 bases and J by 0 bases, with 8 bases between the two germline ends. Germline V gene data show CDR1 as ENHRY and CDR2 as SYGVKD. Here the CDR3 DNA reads TGTGCCATCAGTGAAGGGCAGATGAACACTGAAGCTTTCTTT. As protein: CAISEGQMNTEAFF.

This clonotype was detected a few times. The CDR3 sequence: CSVEDLRQGLFGYTF. CDR3 sequence (DNA): TGCAGCGTTGAAGATCTCCGACAGGGTCTTTTCGGCTACACCTTC. The genes are TRBV29-1 and TRBJ1-2; 7 bases agree with TRBD1. The junction had 12 bases not matched to a gene; V was cut back by 0 bases and J by 8 bases. Per germline, CDR1 SQVTM and CDR2 ANQGSEA. CDR3 size: 15 residues. Based on the CDR3 plus reference TRBV29-1 and TRBJ1-2, the full variable domain is SAVISQKPSRDICQRGTSLTIQCQVDSQVTMMFWYRQQPGQSLTLIATANQGSEATYESGFVIDKFPISRPNLTFSTLTVSNMSPEDSSIYLCSVEDLRQGLFGYTFGSGTRLTVV.

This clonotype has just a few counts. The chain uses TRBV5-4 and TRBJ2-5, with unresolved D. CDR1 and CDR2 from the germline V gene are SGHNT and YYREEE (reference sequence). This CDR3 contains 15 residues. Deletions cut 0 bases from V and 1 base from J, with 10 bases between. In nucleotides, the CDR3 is TGTGCCAGCAGCTTGGCTGGGGTCGCCCAAGAGACCCAGTACTTC. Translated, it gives CASSLAGVAQETQYF.

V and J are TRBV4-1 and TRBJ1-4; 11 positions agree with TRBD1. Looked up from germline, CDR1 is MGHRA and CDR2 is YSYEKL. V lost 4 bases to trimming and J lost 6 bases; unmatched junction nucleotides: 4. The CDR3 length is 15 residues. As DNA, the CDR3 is TGCGCCAGCAGCCGACCGGGACAGGGGGATGAAAAACTGTTTTTT. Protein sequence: CASSRPGQGDEKLFF.

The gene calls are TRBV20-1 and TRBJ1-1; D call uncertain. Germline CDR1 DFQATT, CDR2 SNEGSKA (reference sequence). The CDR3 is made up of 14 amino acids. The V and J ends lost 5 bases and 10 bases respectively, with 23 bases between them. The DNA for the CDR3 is TGCAGTGCTGCCGGGCAGGCCCTGAGAGAGGGAGCTTTCTTT. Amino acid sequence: CSAAGQALREGAFF.

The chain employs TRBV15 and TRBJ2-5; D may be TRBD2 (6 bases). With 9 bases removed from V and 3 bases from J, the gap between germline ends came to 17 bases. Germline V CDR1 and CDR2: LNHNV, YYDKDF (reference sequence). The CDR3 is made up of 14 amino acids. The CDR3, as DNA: TGTGCCACTTCACCGGGACTTTTCGAAGAGACCCAGTACTTC. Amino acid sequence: CATSPGLFEETQYF.

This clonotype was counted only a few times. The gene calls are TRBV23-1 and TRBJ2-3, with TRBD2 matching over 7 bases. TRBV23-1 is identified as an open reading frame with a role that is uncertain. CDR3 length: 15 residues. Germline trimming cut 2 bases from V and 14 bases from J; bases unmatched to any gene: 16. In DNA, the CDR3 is TGCGCCAGCAGTCAAATTCCCGGAGGGTGGGCGGGAGTGTATTTT. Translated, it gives CASSQIPGGWAGVYF.

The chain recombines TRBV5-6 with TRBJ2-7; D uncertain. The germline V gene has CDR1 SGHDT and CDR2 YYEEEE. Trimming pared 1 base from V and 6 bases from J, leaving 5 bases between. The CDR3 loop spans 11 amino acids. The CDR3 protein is CASSLRVEQYF. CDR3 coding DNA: TGTGCCAGCAGCTTGAGGGTCGAGCAGTACTTC.

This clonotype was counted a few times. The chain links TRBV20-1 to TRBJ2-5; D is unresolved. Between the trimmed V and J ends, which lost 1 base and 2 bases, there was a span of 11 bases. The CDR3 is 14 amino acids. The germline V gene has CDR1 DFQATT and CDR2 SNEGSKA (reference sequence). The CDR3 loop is CSARGKSLQETQYF. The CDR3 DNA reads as TGCAGTGCTAGAGGCAAAAGCTTGCAAGAGACCCAGTACTTC.